This TCR beta chain was sequenced in a study of cytomegalovirus exposure and HLA in healthy donors. Across the whole study: A data release that came early held about 89 million unique TCRs from HLA-typed donors.

The germline gives CDR1 SNHLY, CDR2 FYNNEI. This CDR3 has 11 residues. 13 Jbeta primers and 60 Vbeta primers were used for the PCR. The repertoire was sequenced with immunoSEQ multiplex PCR; TCRdb's copy has only in-frame clones and lacks some. The table shows 90,000 to 150,000 clones, with about 80% occurring only once. The source material was PBMCs. The sequence derives from a woman aged 18-29 years in good health and CMV-seronegative. V gene TRBV2 combines with J gene TRBJ1-2, with 7 nucleotides matching TRBD1. CDR3 in amino acids: CVEEGAQGYTF. The CDR3 nucleotides are TGTGTCGAGGAGGGGGCGCAGGGCTACACCTTC. The full variable domain, its missing parts supplied by reference TRBV2 and TRBJ1-2, is EPEVTQTPSHQVTQMGQEVILRCVPISNHLYFYWYRQILGQKVEFLVSFYNNEISEKSEIFDDQFSVERPDGSNFTLKIRSTKLEDSAMYFCVEEGAQGYTFGSGTRLTVV.